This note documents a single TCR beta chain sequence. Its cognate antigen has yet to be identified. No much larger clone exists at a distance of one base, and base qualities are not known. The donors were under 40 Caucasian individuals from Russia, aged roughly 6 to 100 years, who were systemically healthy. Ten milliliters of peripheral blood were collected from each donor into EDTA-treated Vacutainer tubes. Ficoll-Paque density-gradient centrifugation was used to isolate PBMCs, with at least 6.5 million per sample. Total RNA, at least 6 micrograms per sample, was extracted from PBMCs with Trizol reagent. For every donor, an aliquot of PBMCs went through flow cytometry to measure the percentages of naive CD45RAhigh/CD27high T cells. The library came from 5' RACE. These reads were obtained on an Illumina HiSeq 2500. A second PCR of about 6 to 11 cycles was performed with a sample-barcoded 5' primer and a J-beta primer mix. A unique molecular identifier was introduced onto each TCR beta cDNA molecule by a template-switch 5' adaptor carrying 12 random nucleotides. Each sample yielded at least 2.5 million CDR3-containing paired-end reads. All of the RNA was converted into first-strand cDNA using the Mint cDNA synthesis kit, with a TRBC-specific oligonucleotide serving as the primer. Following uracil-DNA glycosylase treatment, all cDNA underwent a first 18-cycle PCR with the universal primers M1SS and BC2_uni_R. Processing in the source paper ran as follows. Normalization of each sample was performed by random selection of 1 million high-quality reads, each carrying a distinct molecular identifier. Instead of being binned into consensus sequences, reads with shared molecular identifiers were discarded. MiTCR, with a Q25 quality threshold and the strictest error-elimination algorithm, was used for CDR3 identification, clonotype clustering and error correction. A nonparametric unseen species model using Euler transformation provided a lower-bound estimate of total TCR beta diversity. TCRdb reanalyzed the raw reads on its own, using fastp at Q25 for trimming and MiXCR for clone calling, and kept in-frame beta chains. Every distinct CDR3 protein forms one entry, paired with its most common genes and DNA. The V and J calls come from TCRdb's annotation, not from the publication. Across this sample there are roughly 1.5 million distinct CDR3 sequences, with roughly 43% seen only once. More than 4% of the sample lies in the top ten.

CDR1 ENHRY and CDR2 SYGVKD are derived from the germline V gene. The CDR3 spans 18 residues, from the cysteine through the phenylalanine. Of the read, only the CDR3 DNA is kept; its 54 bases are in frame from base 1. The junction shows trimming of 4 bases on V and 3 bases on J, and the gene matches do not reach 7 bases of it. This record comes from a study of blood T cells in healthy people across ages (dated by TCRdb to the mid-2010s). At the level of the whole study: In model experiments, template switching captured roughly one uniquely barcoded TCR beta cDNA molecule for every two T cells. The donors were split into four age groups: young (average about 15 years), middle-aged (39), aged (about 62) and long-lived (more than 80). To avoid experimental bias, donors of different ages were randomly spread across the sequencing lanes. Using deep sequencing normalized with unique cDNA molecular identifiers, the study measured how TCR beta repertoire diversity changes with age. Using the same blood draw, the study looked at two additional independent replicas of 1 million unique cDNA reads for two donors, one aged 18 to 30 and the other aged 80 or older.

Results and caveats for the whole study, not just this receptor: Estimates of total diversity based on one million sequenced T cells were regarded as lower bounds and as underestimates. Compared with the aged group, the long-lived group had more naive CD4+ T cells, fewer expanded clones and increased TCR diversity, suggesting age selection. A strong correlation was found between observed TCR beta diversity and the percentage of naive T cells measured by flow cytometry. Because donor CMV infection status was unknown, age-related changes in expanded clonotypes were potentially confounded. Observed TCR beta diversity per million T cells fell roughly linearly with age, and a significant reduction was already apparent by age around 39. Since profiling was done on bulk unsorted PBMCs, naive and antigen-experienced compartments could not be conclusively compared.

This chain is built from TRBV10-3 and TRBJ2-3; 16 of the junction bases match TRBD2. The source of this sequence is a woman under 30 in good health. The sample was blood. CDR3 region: CAISAASGLAGGTDTQYF. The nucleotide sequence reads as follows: TGTGCCATCAGTGCCGCTTCGGGACTAGCGGGAGGGACAGATACGCAGTATTTT.